One sample yielded the 27 T cell receptor beta chains listed below, sequenced in a study of human T cells and chemical hapten exposure. MiXCR was run by TCRdb on the RACE reads, yielding one entry per CDR3 protein. The data show 370,000 or so distinct CDR3 sequences, more than 4.5% seen once. Stated time point: patch test 1, 2 weeks after DPC sensitization. Treatment reported: therapeutic diphenylcyclopropenone sensitization with weekly scalp DPC. Sequenced here: whole blood, sampled in connection with sensitization to the hapten diphenylcyclopropenone (DPC). The source of these receptors is a woman aged 45 to 65 with alopecia areata. Some clones in this sample may be carry-over from other donors' samples.

The chain links TRBV15 to TRBJ1-5; D ambiguous. The germline V gene has CDR1 LNHNV and CDR2 YYDKDF (reference sequence). The V and J ends lost 0 bases and 4 bases respectively, with 7 bases between them. The CDR3 runs to 14 residues. CDR3 in amino acids: CATSRDWANQPQHF. CDR3 nucleotides: TGTGCCACCAGCAGAGATTGGGCGAATCAGCCCCAGCATTTT.

This clonotype was counted at least ten times. The chain joins TRBV7-9 to TRBJ1-1; D gene ambiguous. Between the trimmed V and J ends, which lost 2 bases and 4 bases, there was a span of 8 bases. The CDR3 is made up of 13 amino acids. Germline CDR1 and CDR2: SEHNR and FQNEAQ (reference sequence). DNA of the CDR3: TGTGCCAGCAGCTTACAGGAGACCACTGAAGCTTTCTTT. Translated, it gives CASSLQETTEAFF. Full variable domain (remainder filled in from reference TRBV7-9 and TRBJ1-1): DTGVSQNPRHKITKRGQNVTFRCDPISEHNRLYWYRQTLGQGPEFLTYFQNEAQLEKSRLLSDRFSAERPKGSFSTLEIQRTEQGDSAMYLCASSLQETTEAFFGQGTRLTVV.

The chain couples TRBV7-2 to TRBJ2-7, with 8 bases fitting TRBD1. The germline CDR1 and CDR2 sequences are SGHTA and FQGNSA. Trimming at V came to 4 bases and at J to 2 bases, leaving 7 bases not matched to a gene. CDR3 length: 15 residues. The CDR3 nucleotides are TGTGCCAGCAGCTCCAGGGGGCGGGGAACCTACGAGCAGTACTTC. Amino acids: CASSSRGRGTYEQYF.

This clonotype was counted at least ten times. This chain uses TRBV27 with TRBJ2-5; unclear D gene. This CDR3 region has 14 residues. With 2 bases removed from V and 7 bases from J, the gap between germline ends came to 14 bases. CDR1 is MNHEY, CDR2 SMNVEV, per germline (reference sequence). Written as DNA, the CDR3 is TGTGCCAGCAGTTTAGGGCAAAGGTTCGGGACCCAGTACTTC. This gives the protein CASSLGQRFGTQYF.

The chain couples TRBV29-1 to TRBJ1-2, with D possibly TRBD1 on 5 matching bases. The CDR3 contains 12 residues. Trimming took 2 bases from V and 7 from J, leaving 11 bases between them. From germline, CDR1 is SQVTM and CDR2 ANQGSEA. CDR3 coding DNA: TGCAGCGTTGAATTTGGGACGGGTGGCTACACCTTC. It is translated as CSVEFGTGGYTF.

This clonotype has ten or more counts. The chain links TRBV27 to TRBJ2-3; 9 bases agree with TRBD1. The CDR3 covers 15 residues. Germline-derived CDR1 and CDR2 are MNHEY and SMNVEV (reference sequence). V was pared by 10 bases and J by 4 bases, with 12 bases of the junction left unmatched. The CDR3 sequence: CATRSTGGLADTQYF. DNA for the CDR3: TGTGCCACCCGATCGACAGGGGGTCTGGCAGATACGCAGTATTTT.

This clonotype has ten or more counts. J is TRBJ2-1 and V is TRBV3-1; no definite D call. V lost 0 bases and J 1 base, leaving 10 bases between the germline ends. In germline, CDR1 is LGHDT, CDR2 YNNKEL (reference sequence). CDR3 length: 16 amino acids. This CDR3 is CASSQEEARSYNEQFF. CDR3 coding DNA: TGTGCCAGCAGCCAAGAAGAGGCCCGGTCCTACAATGAGCAGTTCTTC.

The genes are TRBV5-4 and TRBJ1-6; possibly TRBD1 for D (5 bases). V was clipped by 4 bases and J by 7 bases, with 15 bases between them. CDR3 length: 15 amino acids. Germline CDR1 is SGHNT and CDR2 is YYREEE (reference sequence). This CDR3 reads CASSHQGVENSPLHF. The CDR3 DNA follows: TGTGCCAGCAGCCACCAGGGTGTGGAGAATTCACCCCTCCACTTT. Using reference TRBV5-4 and TRBJ1-6 for the parts outside the CDR3, the full variable domain is ETGVTQSPTHLIKTRGQQVTLRCSSQSGHNTVSWYQQALGQGPQFIFQYYREEENGRGNFPPRFSGLQFPNYSSELNVNALELDDSALYLCASSHQGVENSPLHFGNGTRLTVT.

This clonotype showed up many times. The genes are TRBV11-2 and TRBJ2-3; TRBD1 might be the D (6 bases). Trimming took 7 bases from V and 4 from J, leaving 12 bases between them. The length of the CDR3 is 13 residues. The germline V gene has CDR1 SGHAT and CDR2 FQNNGV. CDR3 sequence (DNA): TGTGCCAGCAACCCAGGGGCTGCAGATACGCAGTATTTT. Translation gives CASNPGAADTQYF.

This clonotype was seen ten or more times. J is TRBJ2-5 and V is TRBV11-2, with D tentatively TRBD1 or TRBD2 (5 bases each). The V end was cut by 4 bases, the J end by 1 base, with 7 bases between. The CDR3 runs to 13 residues. Germline CDR1 and CDR2: SGHAT and FQNNGV. CDR3 nucleotide sequence: TGTGCCAGCAGCTCGGGGCTCCAAGAGACCCAGTACTTC. This sequence encodes CASSSGLQETQYF.

This clonotype was seen ten or more times. The chain couples TRBV7-3 to TRBJ2-5, with 8 bases matching TRBD2. CDR1 is SGHTA and CDR2 is FQGTGA in the germline V gene. The CDR3 loop spans 15 amino acids. V was pared by 5 bases and J by 4 bases, with 9 bases of the junction left unmatched. The CDR3 sequence is CASSRFPGGIETQYF. CDR3 coding DNA: TGTGCCAGCAGCCGCTTTCCGGGGGGGATAGAGACCCAGTACTTC.

Only a few counts were recorded for this clonotype. V is TRBV20-1 and J is TRBJ2-1, with D uncertain. Per the germline V gene, CDR1 is DFQATT and CDR2 is SNEGSKA (reference sequence). V lost 1 base, J lost 4 bases, and 8 bases lay in between. This CDR3 has 13 residues. The CDR3 loop is CSARGGRYNEQFF. The CDR3 region has the DNA TGCAGTGCTAGAGGAGGACGGTACAATGAGCAGTTCTTC.

V usage is TRBV7-8 and J usage is TRBJ2-7; D is possibly TRBD2 (6 bases). The CDR3 is 13 residues long. Germline V CDR1 and CDR2: SGHVS, FQNEAQ. Trimming cost V 6 bases and J 13 bases, with 22 bases left between them. The CDR3 bases are TGTGCCAGCAGTGGTCGATGGGGGGATCATCTCTACTTC. Translating it yields CASSGRWGDHLYF.

This clonotype was counted ten times or more. V is TRBV7-2 and J is TRBJ2-5; D ambiguous. The CDR3 runs 13 residues. Trimming cost V 5 bases and J 5 bases, with 12 bases left between them. Germline V gene sequence: CDR1 SGHTA, CDR2 FQGNSA. CDR3 bases: TGTGCCAGCAGCCCCGACTTAGTTGAGACCCAGTACTTC. It codes for CASSPDLVETQYF.

This clonotype was observed a few times. The rearrangement links TRBV28 to TRBJ1-3; unclear D gene. Germline V gene lookup returns CDR1 MDHEN and CDR2 SYDVKM. The ends were cut back, 6 bases at V and 0 bases at J, with 12 bases in the middle. There are 15 residues in the CDR3. In DNA, the CDR3 is TGTGCCAGCAGACAAGACGGCTACTCTGGAAACACCATATATTTT. It translates to CASRQDGYSGNTIYF.

This clonotype came up many times. The chain carries TRBV7-9 and TRBJ1-6; the D is unclear. Trimming stripped 6 bases from V and 8 bases from J, with 11 bases between. The CDR3 consists of 13 residues. Germline V gives CDR1 SEHNR, CDR2 FQNEAQ (reference sequence). The chain's CDR3 is CASSPDGYSPLHF. The CDR3 DNA reads TGTGCCAGCAGTCCCGACGGTTATTCACCCCTCCACTTT.

There are many counts of this clonotype. The chain carries TRBV25-1 and TRBJ2-1, with D perhaps TRBD1 (5 bases). CDR3 length: 13 amino acids. Per the germline V gene, CDR1 is MGHDK and CDR2 is SYGVNS. V lost 1 base and J lost 9, with 10 bases in between. The CDR3 nucleotides are TGTGCCAGCAGTGAATTAGGGGTCGGTGAGCAGTTCTTC. As protein: CASSELGVGEQFF.

This clonotype has just a few counts. This chain links TRBV10-3 with TRBJ1-6; 8 positions agree with TRBD1. The germline CDR1 and CDR2 sequences are ENHRY and SYGVKD. Trimming at V came to 2 bases and at J to 0 bases, leaving 3 bases not matched to a gene. The CDR3 sequence is 17 residues long. CDR3 protein: CAISERDRSSYNSPLHF. As DNA, the CDR3 is TGTGCCATCAGTGAGAGGGACAGGAGCTCCTATAATTCACCCCTCCACTTT.

In this sample, this clonotype turned up many times. The rearrangement links TRBV12-3 or TRBV12-4 to TRBJ1-2; 7 nucleotides line up with TRBD1. V shed 6 bases, J shed 7 bases, and the junction held 5 bases outside the gene matches. The CDR3 runs to 12 residues. The chain's CDR3 is CASSPTGSGYTF. CDR3 bases: TGTGCCAGCAGCCCGACAGGGTCTGGCTACACCTTC.

This clonotype was observed at least ten times. The chain joins TRBV21-1 to TRBJ1-1; TRBD1 reflects the table's D call only, with no check against the DNA. TRBV21-1 represents a pseudogene. The CDR3 runs to 16 residues. The CDR3 sequence is CASGDRSSLRDTEAFF. The DNA of the CDR3 is TGTGCCAGCGGAGACAGGTCCTCCCTCAGGGACACTGAAGCTTTCTTT.

This clonotype was seen ten or more times. The J gene is TRBJ2-1, the V gene TRBV24-1; TRBD2 matches at 11 bases. This CDR3 has 14 amino acids. Germline CDR1 KGHDR, CDR2 SFDVKD. V shed 5 bases and J 5 bases; nucleotides not matched to a gene: 1. Written as DNA, the CDR3 is TGTGCCACCAGTGCGACTAGCGGGAACAATGAGCAGTTCTTC. Protein sequence: CATSATSGNNEQFF.

The table lists this clonotype with many counts. This chain joins TRBV2 and TRBJ2-3; no definite D call. The CDR3 totals 15 residues. CDR1 and CDR2 (germline): SNHLY, FYNNEI. Deletions cut 3 bases from V and 0 bases from J, with 10 bases between. CDR3 amino acids: CASSETLGSTDTQYF. CDR3 sequence (DNA): TGTGCCAGCAGTGAGACATTAGGCAGCACAGATACGCAGTATTTT. Supplemented by reference TRBV2 and TRBJ2-3, the full variable domain reads EPEVTQTPSHQVTQMGQEVILRCVPISNHLYFYWYRQILGQKVEFLVSFYNNEISEKSEIFDDQFSVERPDGSNFTLKIRSTKLEDSAMYFCASSETLGSTDTQYFGPGTRLTVL.

Many counts were recorded for this clonotype. The rearrangement uses TRBV12-3 or TRBV12-4 and TRBJ1-2; D is uncertain. This CDR3 has 14 residues. Trimming shortened V by 4 bases and J by 3 bases, and 12 bases separated the two germline ends. In nucleotides, the CDR3 is TGTGCCAGCAGTTGGAACAGAGCGGACTATGGCTACACCTTC. Its translation is CASSWNRADYGYTF.

This clonotype has more than one count but fewer than ten. This sequence joins TRBV5-4 and TRBJ2-1, with TRBD2 matching over 12 bases. V was pared by 7 bases and J by 10 bases, with 12 bases of the junction left unmatched. CDR1 is SGHNT, CDR2 YYREEE, per germline (reference sequence). The CDR3 is 15 residues long. CDR3 sequence reads: CASLVPGLAGGEQFF. CDR3 nucleotides: TGTGCCAGCCTCGTCCCGGGACTAGCGGGCGGCGAGCAGTTCTTC. Filled out from reference TRBV5-4 and TRBJ2-1, the complete variable domain reads ETGVTQSPTHLIKTRGQQVTLRCSSQSGHNTVSWYQQALGQGPQFIFQYYREEENGRGNFPPRFSGLQFPNYSSELNVNALELDDSALYLCASLVPGLAGGEQFFGPGTRLTVL.

This clonotype was detected many times. This sequence joins TRBV7-2 and TRBJ1-2, with D perhaps TRBD1 (5 bases). Trimming stripped 4 bases from V and 4 bases from J, with 13 bases between. The CDR3 is made up of 14 amino acids. CDR1 is SGHTA, CDR2 FQGNSA, per germline. The CDR3: CASSSSGGVYGYTF. CDR3 sequence (DNA): TGTGCCAGCAGCTCGTCTGGGGGAGTCTATGGCTACACCTTC. Together with reference TRBV7-2 and TRBJ1-2, the CDR3 gives the full variable domain: GAGVSQSPSNKVTEKGKDVELRCDPISGHTALYWYRQSLGQGLEFLIYFQGNSAPDKSGLPSDRFSAERTGGSVSTLTIQRTQQEDSAVYLCASSSSGGVYGYTFGSGTRLTVV.

This clonotype has only a few counts. The J gene is TRBJ1-1, the V gene TRBV9, with unresolved D. Trimming left V 4 bases short and J 5 bases short, with 12 bases between. Looked up from germline, CDR1 is SGDLS and CDR2 is YYNGEE. This CDR3 is built from 13 residues. CDR3 loop: CASSHIQGTEAFF. The DNA of the CDR3 is TGTGCCAGCAGCCACATCCAAGGGACTGAAGCTTTCTTT.

This chain joins TRBV6-5 and TRBJ1-2; 8 nucleotides align to TRBD1. The CDR3 loop spans 17 amino acids. The J segment lost 3 bases and the V segment lost 0 bases, leaving 9 bases of the junction unmatched. Per germline, CDR1 MNHEY and CDR2 SVGAGI. CDR3 amino acids: CASSYSIRTTGDYGYTF. The CDR3 DNA reads as TGTGCCAGCAGTTACTCGATCCGGACGACAGGGGACTATGGCTACACCTTC.